This T cell receptor beta chain was documented in a study of vaccination and CD4 T cells after COVID-19. Treatment noted: approximately nine-day PBMC culture with coronavirus spike peptide pools or control peptides (ViraFEST assay). Collection of the unexposed donor's CD4+ T cells took place before the COVID-19 pandemic (2011-2018). Sequencing of DNA taken from cultured CD4+ T cells relied on the Oncomine TCR Beta short-read assay. TCRdb fed the PCR reads into MiXCR, producing one record per CDR3 protein. The sample consists of around 7,800 distinct CDR3 sequences, around 40% of them appearing once. Looked up from germline, CDR1 is MNHEY and CDR2 is SVGEGT. J gave up 1 base and V 2 bases, and 9 bases lay outside the gene matches. The length of the CDR3 is 17 residues. As for this clonotype: Its cognate antigen is unknown.

Specimen: CD4+ T cells from blood, cultured in vitro. The receptor comes from a human donor in good health. The J gene is TRBJ2-3, the V gene TRBV6-2 or TRBV6-3, with 7 nucleotides matching TRBD2. CDR3 bases: TGTGCCAGCAGTTACGGGAACCTAGCGGCACGCACAGATACGCAGTATTTT. This gives the protein CASSYGNLAARTDTQYF.